These 20 T cell receptor beta chains share one sample of origin, sequenced in a study of tumor-infiltrating lymphocytes in primary liver carcinoma. Extraction of RNA together with DNA used about 17-30 mg of unsorted bulk tissue. The researchers produced TCR beta cDNA from roughly 500 ng total RNA with a constant-region primer. Three nested multiplex PCR rounds, a slightly modified ARM-PCR, produced the libraries for TCR beta. TRBV1-TRBV30 forward and Cbeta reverse primers drove the first two approximately 11-cycle rounds. TCRdb re-analysed the multiplex PCR reads in MiXCR, keeping a single row per CDR3 protein. The sample has over 35,000 distinct CDR3 sequences, 73% seen once. Material for sequencing was liver tumor tissue from sampling region 2. Subset specified: tumor region T2, inferior pole. Every receptor here comes from a man aged 35 to 55 with primary liver carcinoma and hepatitis B virus infection.

V is TRBV28 and J is TRBJ2-1; D uncertain. Per germline, CDR1 MDHEN and CDR2 SYDVKM. The CDR3 has 15 amino acids. V lost 10 bases to trimming and J lost 0 bases, with 16 bases between them. CDR3 DNA sequence: TGTGCCAACAGAAGTAGCAGGAACTCCTACAATGAGCAGTTCTTC. Amino acid sequence: CANRSSRNSYNEQFF.

Details on this clonotype: A junction boundary mismatches the germline segment, possibly from a read error. This chain uses TRBV6-1 with TRBJ2-3; possible D gene TRBD2, 6 bases. Germline CDR1 is MNHNS and CDR2 is SASEGT. The CDR3 contains 16 residues. In DNA form, the CDR3 reads TGTGACAGCAGTGAAAGGCGGGGAGTTCGCACAGATACACAGTATTTT. Its translation: CDSSERRGVRTDTQYF.

Worth noting for this clonotype: Without the conserved terminal phenylalanine or tryptophan, this CDR3 likely stems from a read error. V usage is TRBV7-8 and J usage is TRBJ2-3; maybe TRBD2 (5 bases). The CDR3 is made up of 11 amino acids. Germline-derived CDR1 and CDR2 are SGHVS and FQNEAQ. CDR3 protein: CASSAGDTQYI. The CDR3 bases are TGTGCTAGCAGCGCGGGAGATACGCAGTATATT.

Points on this clonotype: Likely a read error: the CDR3 ends without its conserved phenylalanine or tryptophan. This chain uses TRBV11-2 with TRBJ2-3; D is possibly TRBD1 (5 bases). The DNA matches TRBJ1-5 better at its end, which makes the J call doubtful. Looked up from germline, CDR1 is SGHAT and CDR2 is FQNNGV. The CDR3 length is 17 residues. The CDR3 DNA is TGTGCCGGCAGCTTAGATCCGGGGGAGACTAGTACAGATACGCAGCATTAT. It translates to CAGSLDPGETSTDTQHY.

About this clonotype itself: This clone may be a read error of a much larger clone one base away. The J gene is TRBJ1-6, the V gene TRBV18; 8 bases are a match to TRBD1. The CDR3 is made up of 14 amino acids. Germline V gives CDR1 KGHSH, CDR2 LQKENI. The CDR3 DNA reads TGTGCCACCTCATCCGGGACAGGAGCTTCACCCCTCCACTTT. Its translation is CATSSGTGASPLHF.

Details on this clonotype: This is likely a read error, given that the CDR3 carries no conserved phenylalanine or tryptophan at its end. V usage is TRBV12-3 or TRBV12-4 and J usage is TRBJ2-1; 8 positions agree with TRBD2. V lost 5 bases, J lost 1 base, and 7 bases stayed unmatched. There are 16 residues in the CDR3. Written as DNA, the CDR3 is TGTGCCAGCAGTGATTCGGGACTAGTATCCTACAATGAGCAGTTCCTC. Protein sequence: CASSDSGLVSYNEQFL.

For this clonotype: This likely comes from a read error, as the CDR3 has no conserved phenylalanine or tryptophan at its end. V usage is TRBV7-2 and J usage is TRBJ1-2, with unresolved D. V lost 1 base to trimming and J lost 4 bases, with 13 bases between them. Germline V gene lookup returns CDR1 SGHTA and CDR2 FQGNSA. The CDR3 has 15 residues. The CDR3 DNA follows: TGTGCCAGCAGCTTAGTAGCCGGACTGAGCTATGGCTACACCGTT. Residues: CASSLVAGLSYGYTV.

As regards this clonotype: The conserved phenylalanine or tryptophan is not found at the CDR3 terminus, so this likely reflects a read error. The gene calls are TRBV11-2 and TRBJ2-7, with D hard to call. The CDR3 has 14 amino acids. Germline CDR1 is SGHAT and CDR2 is FQNNGV. The CDR3, as DNA: TGTGCCGGCAGCATTACATGTCCGTTTGGAGAGCAGTACTGC. Encoded protein: CAGSITCPFGEQYC.

As for this clonotype: A much bigger clone sits one base away, suggesting this may be a read error. It is unclear where the CDR3 begins or ends on the DNA, so no DNA is shown, and the CDR3 is as TCRdb lists it. This chain connects TRBV5-1 to TRBJ1-3. The CDR3 has 13 residues if both end residues are counted. Germline V lookup: CDR1 SGHRS, CDR2 YFSETQ. The CDR3 protein is CASSFGSGNTICF.

As concerns this clonotype: The junction does not match germline at one end; this may be a read error. The chain couples TRBV28 to TRBJ2-2, with TRBD1 matching 7 bases. CDR3 length: 15 amino acids. Germline V gene lookup returns CDR1 MDHEN and CDR2 SYDVKM. The CDR3 loop is CDIIPGQMNTGELFF. The CDR3 DNA sequence: TGTGACATCATTCCGGGACAGATGAACACCGGGGAACTGTTTTTT.

On this clonotype: Its ends do not fully match the called genes, so a read error is possible. The V and J genes are TRBV6-2 or TRBV6-3 and TRBJ1-5, with D possibly TRBD1 on 6 matching bases. The V gene's germline CDR1 is MNHEY and CDR2 SVGEGT. This CDR3 is 14 amino acids long. The CDR3 bases are TGTGCCAGCAGTCGAAACAGGGCTGGTCAGTCCCAGCATTTT. This gives the protein CASSRNRAGQSQHF.

A remark on this clonotype: The CDR3 end shows no conserved phenylalanine or tryptophan, and so a read error is likely. The DNA is omitted, as the CDR3 cannot be located on it reliably, and the CDR3 follows TCRdb's listing. J is TRBJ2-1 and V is TRBV12-3 or TRBV12-4; TRBD2, as called in the table, went unchecked against the DNA. The CDR3 adds up to 16 amino acids, both ends counted. CDR3: CVSSLYVLAVDNEQLL.

About this clonotype: Sequence at one end of the junction differs from germline and may be a read error. V gene TRBV11-2 combines with J gene TRBJ1-5; tentative D call: TRBD1 (5 bases). Germline V gives CDR1 SGHAT, CDR2 FQNNGV. The CDR3 sequence is 16 residues long. CDR3 amino acids: CASSLKGELTDQPQHF. The CDR3 DNA reads TGTGCCAGCAGCCTAAAAGGGGAACTGACGGATCAGCCCCAGCATTTC.

The chain has TRBV4-3 and TRBJ2-3; D gene uncertain. V was clipped by 4 bases and J by 11 bases, with 19 bases between them. CDR1 LGHNA and CDR2 YSLEER come from the germline V gene. The CDR3 totals 14 residues. CDR3 coding DNA: TGCGCCAGCAGCCCAGATCACGGCACATATATGCAGTATTTT. Translation gives CASSPDHGTYMQYF.

This chain uses TRBV10-3 with TRBJ1-1, with D tentatively TRBD1 (6 bases). V dropped 7 bases and J dropped 0 bases, with 12 bases sitting between them. Germline V gene sequence: CDR1 ENHRY, CDR2 SYGVKD. CDR3 length: 14 residues. The CDR3 sequence: CAIKGGRVNTEAFF. CDR3 in DNA: TGTGCCATCAAGGGGGGGCGTGTGAACACTGAAGCTTTCTTT.

This clonotype was detected only once. This rearrangement joins TRBV6-4 to TRBJ2-5; D unresolved. CDR1 is MRHNA and CDR2 is SNTAGT in the germline V gene. There are 15 residues in the CDR3. Trimming stripped 7 bases from V and 4 bases from J, with 19 bases between. The CDR3: CASTLSTLTGETQYF. In DNA, the CDR3 is TGTGCCAGCACCCTGAGCACCCTGACCGGAGAGACCCAGTACTTC.

In the case of this clonotype: As the CDR3 is not closed by the conserved phenylalanine or tryptophan, this likely results from a read error. V gene TRBV5-1 combines with J gene TRBJ2-3; D is ambiguous. Germline loops: CDR1 SGHRS, CDR2 YFSETQ. V was cut by 1 base and J by 0 bases, with 12 bases left in between. The CDR3 length is 16 residues. CDR3 region: CASSLRAVGSTDTQYL. Written as DNA, the CDR3 is TGCGCCAGCAGCTTGAGGGCGGTCGGTAGCACAGATACGCAGTATCTT.

In its sample, this clonotype was seen once. One end of the junction fails to match germline, which may point to a read error. V is TRBV12-3 or TRBV12-4 and J is TRBJ2-7; D is possibly TRBD1 (6 bases). The CDR3 spans 12 residues. Here the CDR3 reads CTSSRTVYEQYF. In DNA form, the CDR3 reads TGTACCAGCAGTCGGACAGTTTACGAGCAGTACTTC.

The rearrangement uses TRBV10-1 and TRBJ2-7; TRBD2 might be the D (6 bases). V gave up 4 bases and J gave up 4 bases, with 14 bases separating them. CDR1 and CDR2 (germline): WNHNN, SYGVQD (reference sequence). The CDR3 has 14 amino acids. The CDR3 spells CASSGEFSGYEQYF. The CDR3 DNA sequence: TGCGCCAGCAGTGGGGAGTTTAGCGGATACGAGCAGTACTTC.

The count of this clonotype is one. The junction differs from germline at one of its ends, possibly a read error. The chain carries TRBV11-2 and TRBJ2-1, with 9 positions matching TRBD2. This CDR3 is 15 amino acids long. Germline V gene lookup returns CDR1 SGHAT and CDR2 FQNNGV. The CDR3 region is CASGLLAGDNNEKFF. The CDR3 nucleotides are TGTGCCAGTGGCCTTTTAGCGGGAGATAACAATGAGAAGTTCTTC. The entire variable domain, with the rest obtained from reference TRBV11-2 and TRBJ2-1, is as follows: EAGVAQSPRYKIIEKRQSVAFWCNPISGHATLYWYQQILGQGPKLLIQFQNNGVVDDSQLPKDRFSAERLKGVDSTLKIQPAKLEDSAVYLCASGLLAGDNNEKFFGPGTRLTVL.